Listed below are T cell receptor beta chains from one sample, sequenced in a study of CD8+CD57+ T cells in acquired aplastic anemia. TCRdb re-derived calls from the reads in MiXCR, one entry per CDR3 protein. The sample lists about 120,000 distinct CDR3 sequences, 55% to 70% occurring once. The source material was sorted CD4+, CD8+, or CD8+CD57+ T cells (not recorded which) from PBMCs. The receptors were sampled from a human donor with aplastic anemia. Each CDR3 is given with its conserved first and last residue. D genes are given only for firm matches. The size of a clone is reported for some rows only, either as once, few or many, or as a class for expanded clones.

v_call: TRBV20-1; clone_size: .; j_call: TRBJ1-5; d_call: TRBD1; cdr3_aa: CSARTGTGGQPQHF; cdr3_nt: TGCAGTGCTAGAACCGGGACAGGGGGCCAGCCCCAGCATTTT
v_call: TRBV29-1; clone_size: many; j_call: TRBJ2-5; d_call: .; cdr3_aa: CSVPSGTRQETQYF; cdr3_nt: TGCAGCGTGCCGAGCGGGACAAGACAAGAGACCCAGTACTTC
v_call: TRBV7-8; clone_size: .; j_call: TRBJ1-5; d_call: TRBD1; cdr3_aa: CASSIGQGDRNF; cdr3_nt: TGTGCCAGCAGCATCGGGCAGGGGGACAGAAATTTT
v_call: TRBV24-1; clone_size: .; j_call: TRBJ2-5; d_call: TRBD1; cdr3_aa: CATSDIRTGGAETQYF; cdr3_nt: TGTGCCACCAGTGATATACGGACAGGGGGCGCGGAGACCCAGTACTTC
v_call: TRBV19; clone_size: .; j_call: TRBJ2-5; d_call: .; cdr3_aa: CASSIAGAVQETQYF; cdr3_nt: TGTGCCAGTAGTATAGCCGGGGCAGTGCAAGAGACCCAGTACTTC
v_call: TRBV12-3/TRBV12-4; clone_size: many; j_call: TRBJ1-1; d_call: .; cdr3_aa: CASRPLGTEAFF; cdr3_nt: TGTGCCAGCAGACCCTTGGGCACTGAAGCTTTCTTT
v_call: TRBV7-2; clone_size: many; j_call: TRBJ2-3; d_call: .; cdr3_aa: CASSLIGADTQYF; cdr3_nt: TGTGCCAGCAGCTTAATAGGAGCGGACACGCAGTATTTT
v_call: TRBV28; clone_size: few; j_call: TRBJ2-1; d_call: TRBD1; cdr3_aa: CASSFQGASYNEQFF; cdr3_nt: TGTGCCAGCAGTTTTCAGGGGGCATCGTACAATGAGCAGTTCTTC
v_call: TRBV5-4; clone_size: few; j_call: TRBJ1-2; d_call: .; cdr3_aa: CASSLDSGPLNYGYTF; cdr3_nt: TGTGCCAGCAGCTTGGACTCGGGACCCCTGAACTATGGCTACACCTTC
v_call: TRBV29-1; clone_size: .; j_call: TRBJ2-3; d_call: TRBD2; cdr3_aa: CSVDTSGTARTDTQYF; cdr3_nt: TGCAGCGTTGATACTAGCGGGACTGCTCGCACAGATACGCAGTATTTT
v_call: TRBV24-1; clone_size: .; j_call: TRBJ1-2; d_call: .; cdr3_aa: CATSDNRWGYTF; cdr3_nt: TGTGCCACCAGTGATAACAGATGGGGCTACACCTTC
v_call: TRBV7-8; clone_size: once; j_call: TRBJ2-3; d_call: .; cdr3_aa: CASSPEGPNTQYF; cdr3_nt: TGTGCCAGCAGCCCAGAGGGACCTAATACGCAGTATTTT
v_call: TRBV12-3/TRBV12-4; clone_size: many; j_call: TRBJ2-7; d_call: .; cdr3_aa: CASSLQVIHEQYF; cdr3_nt: TGTGCCAGCAGTTTACAGGTAATACACGAGCAGTACTTC
v_call: TRBV19; clone_size: .; j_call: TRBJ2-7; d_call: .; cdr3_aa: CASSILGPGDVYEQYF; cdr3_nt: TGTGCCAGTAGTATACTGGGGCCAGGGGATGTCTACGAGCAGTACTTC
v_call: TRBV19; clone_size: .; j_call: TRBJ2-5; d_call: .; cdr3_aa: CASSIWGREETQYF; cdr3_nt: TGTGCCAGTAGTATATGGGGTCGCGAGGAGACCCAGTACTTC
v_call: TRBV5-1; clone_size: .; j_call: TRBJ2-5; d_call: .; cdr3_aa: CASSLGGNQETQYF; cdr3_nt: TGCGCCAGCAGCTTAGGGGGGAACCAAGAGACCCAGTACTTC
v_call: TRBV15; clone_size: medium-sized; j_call: TRBJ1-6; d_call: .; cdr3_aa: CATSGGRDSNSPLHF; cdr3_nt: TGTGCCACCAGCGGTGGTCGGGACTCTAATTCACCCCTCCACTTT
v_call: TRBV24-1; clone_size: many; j_call: TRBJ2-2; d_call: TRBD2; cdr3_aa: CATSDPVASGRANRVTGELFF; cdr3_nt: TGTGCCACCAGTGATCCTGTTGCTAGCGGGAGGGCCAATAGAGTCACCGGGGAGCTGTTTTTT
v_call: TRBV10-3; clone_size: few; j_call: TRBJ1-3; d_call: .; cdr3_aa: CAISDGQLSGNTIYF; cdr3_nt: TGTGCCATCAGTGACGGACAACTCTCTGGAAACACCATATATTTT
v_call: TRBV19; clone_size: many; j_call: TRBJ2-7; d_call: .; cdr3_aa: CASSITASYEQYF; cdr3_nt: TGTGCCAGTAGTATCACGGCCTCCTACGAGCAGTACTTC
v_call: TRBV15; clone_size: once; j_call: TRBJ2-1; d_call: TRBD2; cdr3_aa: CATSGPGTSGVNEQFF; cdr3_nt: TGTGCCACCAGCGGTCCCGGGACTAGCGGGGTCAATGAGCAGTTCTTC
v_call: TRBV24-1; clone_size: many; j_call: TRBJ1-2; d_call: TRBD1; cdr3_aa: CATSDSRTGNYGYTF; cdr3_nt: TGTGCCACCAGTGATTCTCGGACAGGGAATTATGGCTACACCTTC
v_call: TRBV7-9; clone_size: .; j_call: TRBJ1-5; d_call: .; cdr3_aa: CASSLDWQPQHF; cdr3_nt: TGTGCCAGCAGCTTAGACTGGCAGCCCCAGCATTTT
v_call: TRBV29-1; clone_size: once; j_call: TRBJ2-7; d_call: .; cdr3_aa: CSIVEGYEQYF; cdr3_nt: TGCAGCATAGTGGAGGGTTACGAGCAGTACTTC